This entry lists 16 T cell receptor beta chains sequenced from one sample in a study of shared clonotypes between healthy human individuals. The protocol was immunoSEQ multiplex PCR, while the TCRdb copy is restricted to in-frame clones and leaves out a portion. The profile covers some 2,400,000 clones, with about 94% appearing a single time and 0.1% to 0.15% taken by the ten largest. Specimen: naive CD4+ T cells sorted from blood. Stated subset: CD45RA+ positively selected. Receptors were obtained from a man between 18 and 29 years old in good health.

V and J are TRBV18 and TRBJ1-5; D remains unclear. V was clipped by 3 bases and J by 2 bases, with 14 bases between them. Germline CDR1 reads KGHSH; CDR2 reads LQKENI. CDR3 length: 16 residues. The DNA of the CDR3 is TGTGCCAGCTCACCTAGGGCAGGACCGGGCAATCAGCCCCAGCATTTT. The encoded protein is CASSPRAGPGNQPQHF.

The rearrangement joins TRBV29-1 to TRBJ1-5; possibly TRBD1 for D (6 bases). V shed 1 base and J shed 6 bases, with 10 bases lying between them. The CDR3 loop spans 13 amino acids. Germline CDR1 reads SQVTM; CDR2 reads ANQGSEA. CDR3 DNA sequence: TGCAGCGTTGAAGGTCCAGGGGTTCAGCCCCAGCATTTT. As protein: CSVEGPGVQPQHF. Complete variable domain (other parts from reference TRBV29-1 and TRBJ1-5): SAVISQKPSRDICQRGTSLTIQCQVDSQVTMMFWYRQQPGQSLTLIATANQGSEATYESGFVIDKFPISRPNLTFSTLTVSNMSPEDSSIYLCSVEGPGVQPQHFGDGTRLSIL.

V is TRBV6-1 and J is TRBJ1-2, with a possible D match to TRBD1 (5 bases). The germline V gene has CDR1 MNHNS and CDR2 SASEGT. The CDR3 is 15 residues long. V lost 4 bases and J lost 3, with 15 bases in between. As DNA, the CDR3 is TGTGCCAGCAGTGCTCCCGGGACCGCATACTATGGCTACACCTTC. This gives the protein CASSAPGTAYYGYTF.

A remark on this clone: The sample contains more than one DNA sequence encoding this CDR3. The chain is built from TRBV7-2 and TRBJ2-7; D is unresolved. The V and J ends lost 0 bases and 1 base respectively, with 4 bases between them. Germline values: CDR1 SGHTA, CDR2 FQGNSA. The CDR3 has 13 amino acids. The CDR3 coding sequence is TGTGCCAGCAGCTTAGCAGTGTCCTACGAGCAGTACTTC. It codes for CASSLAVSYEQYF.

Comment on this clone: One end of the junction is discordant with germline, which a read error may explain. The same CDR3 arises from other DNA sequences in this sample as well. The V and J genes are TRBV7-7 and TRBJ2-5, with D possibly TRBD1 on 5 matching bases. Germline CDR1 reads SSHAT; CDR2 reads FNYEAQ (reference sequence). CDR3 length: 14 amino acids. CDR3 in DNA: TGTGCTAGCAGCTTGGCAGGGCTCCAAGAGACCCAGTACTTC. The encoded protein is CASSLAGLQETQYF.

V and J are TRBV28 and TRBJ2-3; no clear D. The CDR3 spans 11 residues. CDR1 is MDHEN and CDR2 is SYDVKM in the germline V gene. Trimming left V 10 bases short and J 6 bases short, with 11 bases between. The CDR3 reads CATYWVDTQYF. CDR3 DNA: TGTGCCACCTACTGGGTGGATACGCAGTATTTT.

This clone was seen a few times. The V call is TRBV27, the J call TRBJ1-5; D is ambiguous. The CDR3 loop spans 15 amino acids. Germline values: CDR1 MNHEY, CDR2 SMNVEV (reference sequence). Trimming cost V 2 bases and J 0 bases, with 8 bases left between them. CDR3: CASSLNMNSNQPQHF. For the CDR3, the DNA is TGTGCCAGCAGTTTAAACATGAATAGCAATCAGCCCCAGCATTTT.

V gene TRBV9 combines with J gene TRBJ2-1; D possibly corresponds to TRBD1 (6 bases). Trimming left V 4 bases short and J 2 bases short, with 16 bases between. The CDR3 contains 16 residues. Germline-derived CDR1 and CDR2 are SGDLS and YYNGEE. CDR3 amino acids: CASSPGTQGPYNEQFF. The CDR3 nucleotides read TGTGCCAGCAGCCCCGGGACCCAGGGGCCCTACAATGAGCAGTTCTTC. Complete variable domain (other parts from reference TRBV9 and TRBJ2-1): DSGVTQTPKHLITATGQRVTLRCSPRSGDLSVYWYQQSLDQGLQFLIQYYNGEERAKGNILERFSAQQFPDLHSELNLSSLELGDSALYFCASSPGTQGPYNEQFFGPGTRLTVL.

This chain uses TRBV9 with TRBJ1-5; 7 bases are shared with TRBD1. This CDR3 is built from 13 residues. The germline V gene has CDR1 SGDLS and CDR2 YYNGEE. J lost 10 bases, V lost 0 bases, and 4 bases had no gene match. The CDR3 region is CASSVVSGGPQHF. The CDR3 DNA reads TGTGCCAGCAGCGTAGTCTCAGGGGGTCCCCAGCATTTT.

This chain uses TRBV5-6 with TRBJ1-1; D is unresolved. CDR1 and CDR2 (germline): SGHDT, YYEEEE. The ends were cut back, 1 base at V and 1 base at J, with 17 bases in the middle. This CDR3 has 17 residues. The CDR3 region has the DNA TGTGCCAGCAGCTTGTTGCTCTTCACGGGGAAGAACACTGAAGCTTTCTTT. Protein product: CASSLLLFTGKNTEAFF.

This sequence joins TRBV7-2 and TRBJ2-7; perhaps TRBD1 as D (8 bases). Trimming left V 8 bases short and J 2 bases short, with 19 bases between. The germline gives CDR1 SGHTA, CDR2 FQGNSA. CDR3 length equals 15 residues. As DNA, the CDR3 is TGTGCCAGCCGGGGAGGGGCAGGGGGCCCCTACGAGCAGTACTTC. Residues: CASRGGAGGPYEQYF.

As for this clone: At the DNA level, this CDR3 is encoded by other sequences in the same sample as well. As DNA, the CDR3 is TGTGCCAGCAGTGGGGACAGGGGCACTGAAGCTTTCTTT. Translating it yields CASSGDRGTEAFF. The gene calls are TRBV6-4 and TRBJ1-1, with 10 bases matching TRBD1. The CDR3 loop spans 13 amino acids. Unmatched junction bases numbered 0, after V lost 4 bases and J lost 4 bases. CDR1 MRHNA and CDR2 SNTAGT come from the germline V gene.

The chain recombines TRBV7-2 with TRBJ2-1; the D call may be TRBD1 or TRBD2 (6 bases each). Germline CDR1 reads SGHTA; CDR2 reads FQGNSA. The CDR3 sequence is 15 residues long. Trimming took off 3 bases at V and 5 bases at J, with 14 bases between the two ends. CDR3 sequence: CASSFDPGADNEQFF. The CDR3 bases are TGTGCCAGCAGCTTTGACCCGGGGGCGGACAATGAGCAGTTCTTC.

V usage is TRBV19 and J usage is TRBJ2-5, with no clear D. Germline-derived CDR1 and CDR2 are LNHDA and SQIVND (reference sequence). Trimming stripped 4 bases from V and 7 bases from J, with 10 bases between. CDR3 length: 12 residues. The CDR3 reads CASSTTFGTQYF. The CDR3, as DNA: TGTGCCAGTAGTACAACCTTTGGGACCCAGTACTTC.

The rearrangement links TRBV4-1 to TRBJ2-7; 13 nucleotides agree with TRBD2. There are 14 residues in the CDR3. The J segment lost 6 bases and the V segment lost 3 bases, leaving 2 bases of the junction unmatched. Germline loops: CDR1 MGHRA, CDR2 YSYEKL. The CDR3 DNA sequence: TGCGCCAGCAGCCAGGGACTAGCGGGGCCCGAGCAGTACTTC. Protein: CASSQGLAGPEQYF.

The V call is TRBV7-9, the J call TRBJ1-3, with TRBD1 identical over 8 bases. J lost 4 bases, V lost 7 bases, and 12 bases had no gene match. The length of the CDR3 is 16 residues. From germline, CDR1 is SEHNR and CDR2 FQNEAQ (reference sequence). CDR3 coding DNA: TGTGCCAGCATCCTTCCGACAGGGGCTAAGGGAAACACCATATATTTT. Translating gives CASILPTGAKGNTIYF.